This T cell receptor (beta chain) was found in a study of post-analysis software for immune sequencing data. At the level of the study: Relapsing-remitting, secondary progressive and progressive-relapsing forms made up the multiple sclerosis disease courses. Overall study findings and caveats: With TRBV5-6, TRBV5-1 and TRBV20-1 included, 5 or 6 TRBV segments were more frequent in patients than in controls.

Prepared TCR beta cDNA libraries contained unique molecular identifiers. Via MiXCR, TCRdb re-called the PCR reads, giving one row per CDR3 protein. The sample lists 400,000 to 500,000 distinct CDR3 sequences, 39% occurring once. This clonotype was detected only a few times. Its antigen is unidentified. With V trimmed by 2 bases and J by 5 bases, 9 bases remained unmatched. The V gene's germline CDR1 is MNHEY and CDR2 SVGEGT. This CDR3 has 17 amino acids. The TCR was taken from a girl aged 2-10 years with multiple sclerosis. Sequencing was done on a sample of blood. The V call is TRBV6-2 or TRBV6-3, the J call TRBJ2-7; TRBD2 matches 13 bases. CDR3 protein: CASSYEKTSGRANEQYF. The CDR3 DNA sequence: TGTGCCAGCAGTTACGAGAAAACTAGCGGGAGGGCCAACGAGCAGTACTTC.